These T cell receptor beta chains were read from a single sample in a study of shared clonotypes between healthy human individuals. Some clones are missing from TCRdb's copy, which holds only in-frame ones; the method was immunoSEQ multiplex PCR. The data show about 470,000 clones, around 75% seen once. Sequencing was performed on PBMCs. The receptors shown here come from a woman between 35 and 50 years old in good health. Some clones in this sample may be carry-over from other donors' samples. CDR3s include the opening cysteine and the closing phenylalanine or tryptophan. The order of the fields is CDR3 DNA, CDR3 protein, J gene, V gene, D gene, clone size. D genes are given only for firm matches. Clone sizes are given selectively: once, few, many, or a class where the clone is expanded.

CDR3 DNA: TGTGCCAGCAGTTACTGGACAGGGGACACAGATACGCAGTATTTT
CDR3 protein: CASSYWTGDTDTQYF
J gene: TRBJ2-3
V gene: TRBV6-6
D gene: TRBD1
clone size: NA

CDR3 DNA: TGTGCCAGTAGTATTAGGAACACAGATACGCAGTATTTT
CDR3 protein: CASSIRNTDTQYF
J gene: TRBJ2-3
V gene: TRBV19
D gene: NA
clone size: many

CDR3 DNA: TGTGCCAGCAGCACCGGACTAGCGGTCTCTAATGAGCAGTTCTTC
CDR3 protein: CASSTGLAVSNEQFF
J gene: TRBJ2-1
V gene: TRBV7-8
D gene: TRBD2
clone size: NA

CDR3 DNA: TGTGCCACTTCCACAAGGCTGGCCACAGATACGCAGTATTTT
CDR3 protein: CATSTRLATDTQYF
J gene: TRBJ2-3
V gene: TRBV10-3
D gene: NA
clone size: NA

CDR3 DNA: TGTGCCAGCAGCTTAGGGCTGACTAGCGGGACCACAGATACGCAGTATTTT
CDR3 protein: CASSLGLTSGTTDTQYF
J gene: TRBJ2-3
V gene: TRBV7-2
D gene: TRBD2
clone size: few

CDR3 DNA: TGTGCCTGGACGGGAACAGGGAGAAACACCATATATTTT
CDR3 protein: CAWTGTGRNTIYF
J gene: TRBJ1-3
V gene: TRBV30
D gene: NA
clone size: NA

CDR3 DNA: TGCGCCAGCAGCTTAATACCCGCGGGACAGGGTTCAAATGAGCAGTTCTTC
CDR3 protein: CASSLIPAGQGSNEQFF
J gene: TRBJ2-1
V gene: TRBV5-1
D gene: TRBD1
clone size: NA

CDR3 DNA: TGTGCCTGGTCGACGAGGGGCCATGAAAAACTGTTTTTT
CDR3 protein: CAWSTRGHEKLFF
J gene: TRBJ1-4
V gene: TRBV30
D gene: NA
clone size: NA

CDR3 DNA: TGTGCCAGTAGTAGTATCGGGAGCACAGATACGCAGTATTTT
CDR3 protein: CASSSIGSTDTQYF
J gene: TRBJ2-3
V gene: TRBV19
D gene: NA
clone size: NA

CDR3 DNA: TGTGCCAGCTCACAACTGACAGGGGCAGGCAATGAGCAGTTCTTC
CDR3 protein: CASSQLTGAGNEQFF
J gene: TRBJ2-1
V gene: TRBV18
D gene: TRBD1
clone size: NA

CDR3 DNA: TGTGCCTCTAGGCCAGGGGCTGGCTACGAGCAGTACTTC
CDR3 protein: CASRPGAGYEQYF
J gene: TRBJ2-7
V gene: TRBV30
D gene: NA
clone size: NA

CDR3 DNA: TGTGCCAGCAGCTCCAGATTGGGTGTGGGTGACGAGCAGTACTTC
CDR3 protein: CASSSRLGVGDEQYF
J gene: TRBJ2-7
V gene: TRBV11-1
D gene: NA
clone size: NA

CDR3 DNA: TGTGCCAGCAGTGGAGATTGGCAGGGTGGAGAGACCCAGTACTTC
CDR3 protein: CASSGDWQGGETQYF
J gene: TRBJ2-5
V gene: TRBV2
D gene: NA
clone size: NA

CDR3 DNA: TGTGCCAGCAGTCCGTGGGGGTTGGGACTCCAGGATGAAAAACTGTTTTTT
CDR3 protein: CASSPWGLGLQDEKLFF
J gene: TRBJ1-4
V gene: TRBV27
D gene: NA
clone size: NA

CDR3 DNA: TGTGCCAGCAGCTTTGGTATCCCCTACGAGCAGTACTTC
CDR3 protein: CASSFGIPYEQYF
J gene: TRBJ2-7
V gene: TRBV5-4
D gene: NA
clone size: NA

CDR3 DNA: TGTGCCTGGAGTGCGGGATTTAGCGGGAGGTACACCGGGGAGCTGTTTTTT
CDR3 protein: CAWSAGFSGRYTGELFF
J gene: TRBJ2-2
V gene: TRBV30
D gene: TRBD2
clone size: once

CDR3 DNA: TGTGCCAGCAGTTACAGGGGAGAGGGCTACGAGCAGTACTTC
CDR3 protein: CASSYRGEGYEQYF
J gene: TRBJ2-7
V gene: TRBV6-5
D gene: NA
clone size: NA